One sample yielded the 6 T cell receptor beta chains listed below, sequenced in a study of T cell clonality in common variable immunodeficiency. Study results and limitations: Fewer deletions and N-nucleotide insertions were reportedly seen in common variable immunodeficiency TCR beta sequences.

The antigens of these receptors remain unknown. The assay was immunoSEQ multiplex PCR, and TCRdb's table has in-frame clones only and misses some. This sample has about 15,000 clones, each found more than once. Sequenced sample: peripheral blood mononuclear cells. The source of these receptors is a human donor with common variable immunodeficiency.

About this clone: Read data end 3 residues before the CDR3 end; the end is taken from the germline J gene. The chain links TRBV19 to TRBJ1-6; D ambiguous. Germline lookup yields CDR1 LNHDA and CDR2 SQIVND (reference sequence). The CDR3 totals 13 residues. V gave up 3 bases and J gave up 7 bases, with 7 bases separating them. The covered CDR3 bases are TGTGCCAGTAGTATCTACAGCAATTCACCC. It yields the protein CASSIYSNSP. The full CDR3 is CASSIYSNSPLHF.

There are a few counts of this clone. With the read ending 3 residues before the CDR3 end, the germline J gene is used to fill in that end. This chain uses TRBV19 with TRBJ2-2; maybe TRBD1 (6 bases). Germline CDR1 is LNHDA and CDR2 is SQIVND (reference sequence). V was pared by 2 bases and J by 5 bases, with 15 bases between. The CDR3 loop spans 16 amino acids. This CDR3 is CASSILSQQGTGELFF. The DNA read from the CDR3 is TGTGCCAGTAGTATACTCTCTCAACAGGGTACCGGGGAG. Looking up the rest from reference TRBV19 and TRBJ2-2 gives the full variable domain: DGGITQSPKYLFRKEGQNVTLSCEQNLNHDAMYWYRQDPGQGLRLIYYSQIVNDFQKGDIAEGYSVSREKKESFPLTVTSAQKNPTAFYLCASSILSQQGTGELFFGEGSRLTVL.

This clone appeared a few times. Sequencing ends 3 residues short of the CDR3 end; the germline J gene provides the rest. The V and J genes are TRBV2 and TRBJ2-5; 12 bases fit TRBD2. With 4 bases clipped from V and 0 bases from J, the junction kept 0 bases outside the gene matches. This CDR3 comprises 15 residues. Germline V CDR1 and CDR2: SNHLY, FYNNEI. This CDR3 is CASSGLAGDQETQYF. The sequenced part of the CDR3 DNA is TGTGCCAGCAGTGGACTAGCGGGAGACCAAGAGACC.

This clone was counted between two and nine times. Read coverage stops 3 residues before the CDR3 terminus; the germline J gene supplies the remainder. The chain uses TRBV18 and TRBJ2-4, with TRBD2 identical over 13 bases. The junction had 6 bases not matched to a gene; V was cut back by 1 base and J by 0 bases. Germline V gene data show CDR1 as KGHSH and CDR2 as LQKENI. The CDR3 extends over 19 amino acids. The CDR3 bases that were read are TGTGCCAGCTCACCACTGGCACTAGCGGGAGGGATAGCCAAAAACATT. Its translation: CASSPLALAGGIAKNI. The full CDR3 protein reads CASSPLALAGGIAKNIQYF.

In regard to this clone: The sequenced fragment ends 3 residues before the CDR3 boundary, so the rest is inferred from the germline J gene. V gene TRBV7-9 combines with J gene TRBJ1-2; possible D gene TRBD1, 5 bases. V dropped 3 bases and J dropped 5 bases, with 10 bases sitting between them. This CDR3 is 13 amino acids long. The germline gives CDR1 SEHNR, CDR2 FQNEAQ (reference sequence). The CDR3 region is CASSFERGYGYTF. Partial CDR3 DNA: TGTGCCAGCAGCTTTGAGCGGGGGTATGGC.

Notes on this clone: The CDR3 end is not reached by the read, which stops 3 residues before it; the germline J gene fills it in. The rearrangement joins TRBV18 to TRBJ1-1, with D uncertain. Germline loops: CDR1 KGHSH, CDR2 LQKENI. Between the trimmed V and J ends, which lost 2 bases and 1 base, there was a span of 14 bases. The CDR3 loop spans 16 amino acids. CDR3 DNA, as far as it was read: TGTGCCAGCTCACCAATGGTGAGGCAGGCGAACACTGAA. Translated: CASSPMVRQANTE. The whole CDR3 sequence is CASSPMVRQANTEAFF.